This TCR beta chain appears in the sequencing data of a study of brain T cells in children with intractable seizures. Per germline, CDR1 LGHNA and CDR2 YNFKEQ. This CDR3 region has 12 residues. Trimming stripped 1 base from V and 7 bases from J, with 7 bases between. General study points: Clones missing pre-surgery may reflect undersampling of that blood sample.

As regards this clone: What it binds is not known.

Using immunoSEQ multiplex PCR, the repertoire was profiled, and TCRdb retains in-frame clones only, with some absent. The table lists roughly 110,000 clones, 94% of them singletons. The rearrangement uses TRBV4-2 and TRBJ1-1; D gene uncertain. The source of this sequence is a boy in the first two years of life with hemimegalencephaly and intractable seizures. The sample in question was peripheral blood, obtained at surgery. The CDR3: CASSQVGVEAFF. As DNA, the CDR3 is TGTGCCAGCAGCCAAGTGGGAGTTGAAGCTTTCTTT.